This TCR beta chain was retrieved from a study of blood T cell repertoires in COVID-19. In the study overall: Acute and convalescent COVID-19 samples came from the United States, Italy and Spain.

Some clones are missing from TCRdb's copy, which holds only in-frame ones; the method was immunoSEQ multiplex PCR. The sample holds hundreds of thousands of clones; around 90% are singletons and the top ten take just under 1%. The junction had 5 bases not matched to a gene; V was cut back by 5 bases and J by 2 bases. The CDR3 is 13 residues long. Germline V gene data show CDR1 as GTSNPN and CDR2 as SVGIG (reference sequence). The sequence was collected from a woman younger than 45 who had recovered from COVID-19. The sample was PBMCs or T cells enriched from blood (not recorded which). This sequence joins TRBV30 and TRBJ1-1; TRBD1 matches 7 bases. This chain's CDR3 is CAWGGQTNTEAFF. CDR3 nucleotide sequence: TGTGCCTGGGGGGGACAGACCAACACTGAAGCTTTCTTT.